The source of this T cell receptor beta chain is a study of human T cells and chemical hapten exposure. Study overall: Once 0.01% DPC had been applied to the upper back by patch test, readings were taken at 6 days.

This clonotype turned up a few times. In germline, CDR1 is SEHNR, CDR2 FQNEAQ (reference sequence). There are 13 residues in the CDR3. The V and J ends lost 5 bases and 8 bases, in that order; junction bases with no gene match: 8. During construction of the library, unique molecular identifiers were attached to individual cDNA molecules for quantitative, reproducible TCR counting. TCRdb fed the RACE reads into MiXCR, producing one record per CDR3 protein. In the table there are roughly 180,000 distinct CDR3 sequences, approximately 20% of which are singletons. Described time point: patch test 1, 2 weeks after DPC sensitization. The treatment was: therapeutic diphenylcyclopropenone sensitization with weekly scalp DPC. Phlebotomy was performed prior to application of every patch test.

The V call is TRBV7-9, the J call TRBJ1-2, with 7 bases aligning to TRBD1. This sequence was found in a woman in her forties or fifties with alopecia areata. Some clones in this sample may be carry-over from other donors' samples. Sample: whole blood, taken in connection with sensitization to the hapten diphenylcyclopropenone (DPC). This CDR3 reads CASSPWTGAGYTF. The CDR3 bases are TGTGCCAGCAGCCCCTGGACAGGAGCCGGCTACACCTTC.